This TCR beta chain was profiled in a study of technical replicates of blood from a handful of donors. V was clipped by 4 bases and J by 0 bases; unmatched bases: 2. Per germline, CDR1 MNHEY and CDR2 SMNVEV (reference sequence). The CDR3 covers 16 residues. Libraries were prepared by immunoSEQ multiplex PCR; TCRdb keeps only in-frame clonotypes and omits some of them. Of roughly 100,000 clones in the sample, approximately 96% were seen once. The TCR was taken from a human donor in good health. The sequenced material came from T cells isolated from PBMCs. The chain recombines TRBV27 with TRBJ2-1; 11 bases line up with TRBD2. Here the CDR3 DNA reads TGTGCCAGCAGTTCTGGGACTAGCGGCTCCTACAATGAGCAGTTCTTC. Translation gives CASSSGTSGSYNEQFF.